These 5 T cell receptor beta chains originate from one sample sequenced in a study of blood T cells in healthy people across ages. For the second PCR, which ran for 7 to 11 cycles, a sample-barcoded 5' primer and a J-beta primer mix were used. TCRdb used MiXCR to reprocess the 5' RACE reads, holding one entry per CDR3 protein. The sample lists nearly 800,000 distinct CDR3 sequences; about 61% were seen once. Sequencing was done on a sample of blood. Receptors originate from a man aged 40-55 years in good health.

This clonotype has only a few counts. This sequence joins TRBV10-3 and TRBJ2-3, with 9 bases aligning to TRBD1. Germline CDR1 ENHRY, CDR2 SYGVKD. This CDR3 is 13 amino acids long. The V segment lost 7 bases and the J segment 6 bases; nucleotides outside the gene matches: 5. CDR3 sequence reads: CAIKGQGQDTQYF. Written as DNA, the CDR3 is TGTGCCATCAAGGGACAGGGTCAGGATACGCAGTATTTT.

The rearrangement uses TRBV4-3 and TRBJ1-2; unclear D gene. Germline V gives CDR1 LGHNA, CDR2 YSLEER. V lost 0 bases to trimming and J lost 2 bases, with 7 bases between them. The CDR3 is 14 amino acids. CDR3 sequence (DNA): TGCGCCAGCAGCCAAGAGCTTGGAAACTATGGCTACACCTTC. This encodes CASSQELGNYGYTF.

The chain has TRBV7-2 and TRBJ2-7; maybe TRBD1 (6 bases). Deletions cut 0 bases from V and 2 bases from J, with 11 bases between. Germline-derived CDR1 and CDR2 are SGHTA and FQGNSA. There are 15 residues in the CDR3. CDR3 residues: CASSLAKGVAYEQYF. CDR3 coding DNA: TGTGCCAGCAGCTTAGCGAAGGGGGTCGCCTACGAGCAGTACTTC. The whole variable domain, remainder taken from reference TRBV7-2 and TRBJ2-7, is GAGVSQSPSNKVTEKGKDVELRCDPISGHTALYWYRQSLGQGLEFLIYFQGNSAPDKSGLPSDRFSAERTGGSVSTLTIQRTQQEDSAVYLCASSLAKGVAYEQYFGPGTRLTVT.

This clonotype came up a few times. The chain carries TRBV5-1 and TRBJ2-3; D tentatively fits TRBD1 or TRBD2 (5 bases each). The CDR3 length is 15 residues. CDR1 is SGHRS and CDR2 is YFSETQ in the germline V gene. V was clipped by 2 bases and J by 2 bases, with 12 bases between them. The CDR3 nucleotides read TGCGCCAGCAGCTTTGACGGGACCGCCACAGATACGCAGTATTTT. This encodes CASSFDGTATDTQYF. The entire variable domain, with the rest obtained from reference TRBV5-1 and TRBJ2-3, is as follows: KAGVTQTPRYLIKTRGQQVTLSCSPISGHRSVSWYQQTPGQGLQFLFEYFSETQRNKGNFPGRFSGRQFSNSRSEMNVSTLELGDSALYLCASSFDGTATDTQYFGPGTRLTVL.

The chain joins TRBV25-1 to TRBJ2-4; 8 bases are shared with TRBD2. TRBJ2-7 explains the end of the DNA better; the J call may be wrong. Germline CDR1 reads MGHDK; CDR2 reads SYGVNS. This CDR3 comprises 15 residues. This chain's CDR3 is CASSYSGIGFGEQYF. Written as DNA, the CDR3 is TGTGCCAGCAGCTATAGCGGGATAGGTTTCGGCGAGCAGTACTTC.